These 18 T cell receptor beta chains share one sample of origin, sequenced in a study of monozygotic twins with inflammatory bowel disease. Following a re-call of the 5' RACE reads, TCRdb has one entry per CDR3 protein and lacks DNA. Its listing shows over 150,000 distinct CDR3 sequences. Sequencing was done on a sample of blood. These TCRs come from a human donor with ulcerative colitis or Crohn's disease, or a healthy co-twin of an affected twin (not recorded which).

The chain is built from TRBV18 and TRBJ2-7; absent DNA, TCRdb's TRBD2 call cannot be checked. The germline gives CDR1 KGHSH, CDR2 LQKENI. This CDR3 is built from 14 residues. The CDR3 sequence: CASSPEREGYEQYF. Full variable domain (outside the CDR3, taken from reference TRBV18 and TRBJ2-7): NAGVMQNPRHLVRRRGQEARLRCSPMKGHSHVYWYRQLPEEGLKFMVYLQKENIIDESGMPKERFSAEFPKEGPSILRIQQVVRGDSAAYFCASSPEREGYEQYFGPGTRLTVT.

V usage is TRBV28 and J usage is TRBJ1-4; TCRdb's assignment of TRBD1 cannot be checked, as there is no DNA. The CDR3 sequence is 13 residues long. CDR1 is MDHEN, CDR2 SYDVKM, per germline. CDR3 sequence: CASSPWAGEKLFF.

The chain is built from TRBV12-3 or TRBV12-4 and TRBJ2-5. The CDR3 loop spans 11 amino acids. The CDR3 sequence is CASSWTETQYF.

The CDR3 loop is CASSLGDGGRAFF. This chain uses TRBV12-3 or TRBV12-4 with TRBJ1-1; no DNA is available, so the TRBD1 call from TCRdb remains unchecked. This CDR3 region has 13 residues.

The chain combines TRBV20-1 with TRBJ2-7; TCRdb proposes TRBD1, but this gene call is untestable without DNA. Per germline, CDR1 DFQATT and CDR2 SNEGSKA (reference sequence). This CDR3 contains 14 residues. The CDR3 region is CSARDSARAYEQYF.

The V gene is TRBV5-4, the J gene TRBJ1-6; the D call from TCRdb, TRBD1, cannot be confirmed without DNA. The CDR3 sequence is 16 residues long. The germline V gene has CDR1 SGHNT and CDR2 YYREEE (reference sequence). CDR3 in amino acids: CASTFGGGGNNSPLHF.

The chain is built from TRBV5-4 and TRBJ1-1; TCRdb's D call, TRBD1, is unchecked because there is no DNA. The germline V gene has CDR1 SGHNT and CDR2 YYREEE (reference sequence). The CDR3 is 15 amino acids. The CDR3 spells CASSSPTGWSAEAFF.

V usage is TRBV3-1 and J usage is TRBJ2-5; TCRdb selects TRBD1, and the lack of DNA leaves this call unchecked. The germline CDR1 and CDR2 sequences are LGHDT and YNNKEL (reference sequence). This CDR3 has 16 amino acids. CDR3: CASSPRLDRAGETQYF.

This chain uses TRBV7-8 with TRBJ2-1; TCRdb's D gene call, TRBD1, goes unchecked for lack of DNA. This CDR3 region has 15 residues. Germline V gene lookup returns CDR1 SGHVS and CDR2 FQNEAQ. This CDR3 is CASSSWGAFYNEQFF.

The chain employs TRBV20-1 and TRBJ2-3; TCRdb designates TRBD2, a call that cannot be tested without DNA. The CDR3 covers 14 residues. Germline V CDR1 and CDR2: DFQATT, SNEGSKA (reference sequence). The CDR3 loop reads CSASSGGAEDTQYF.

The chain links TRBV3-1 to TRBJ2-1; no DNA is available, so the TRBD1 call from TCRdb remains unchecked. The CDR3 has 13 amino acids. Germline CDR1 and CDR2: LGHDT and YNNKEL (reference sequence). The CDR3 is CASGTGENNEQFF.

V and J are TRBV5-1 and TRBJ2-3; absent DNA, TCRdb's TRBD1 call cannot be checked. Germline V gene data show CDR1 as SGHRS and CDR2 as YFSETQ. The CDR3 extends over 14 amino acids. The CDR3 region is CASSLLQERDTQYF.

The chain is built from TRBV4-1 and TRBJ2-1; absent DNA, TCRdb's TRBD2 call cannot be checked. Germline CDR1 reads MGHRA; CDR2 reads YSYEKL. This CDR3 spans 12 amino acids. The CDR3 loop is CASSRLRASLLF.

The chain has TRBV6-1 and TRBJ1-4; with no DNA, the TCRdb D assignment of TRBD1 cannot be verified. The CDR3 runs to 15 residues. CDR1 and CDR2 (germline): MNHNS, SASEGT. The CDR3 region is CASSSDRGIGEKLFF.

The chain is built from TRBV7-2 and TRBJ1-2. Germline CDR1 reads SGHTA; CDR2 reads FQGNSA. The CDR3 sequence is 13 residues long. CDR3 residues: CASSLDRSYGYTF.

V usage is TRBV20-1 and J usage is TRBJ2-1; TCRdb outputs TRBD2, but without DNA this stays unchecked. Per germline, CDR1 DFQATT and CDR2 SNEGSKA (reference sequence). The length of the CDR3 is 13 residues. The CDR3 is CSLRSGGFNEQFF.

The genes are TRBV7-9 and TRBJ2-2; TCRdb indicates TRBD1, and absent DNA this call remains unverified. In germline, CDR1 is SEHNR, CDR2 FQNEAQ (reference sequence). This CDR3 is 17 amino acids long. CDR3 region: CASSLAWQGVDTGELFF.

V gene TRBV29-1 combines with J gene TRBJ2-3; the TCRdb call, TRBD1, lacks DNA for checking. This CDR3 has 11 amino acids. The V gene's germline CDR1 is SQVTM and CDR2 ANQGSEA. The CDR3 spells CSVGLVHTQYF.